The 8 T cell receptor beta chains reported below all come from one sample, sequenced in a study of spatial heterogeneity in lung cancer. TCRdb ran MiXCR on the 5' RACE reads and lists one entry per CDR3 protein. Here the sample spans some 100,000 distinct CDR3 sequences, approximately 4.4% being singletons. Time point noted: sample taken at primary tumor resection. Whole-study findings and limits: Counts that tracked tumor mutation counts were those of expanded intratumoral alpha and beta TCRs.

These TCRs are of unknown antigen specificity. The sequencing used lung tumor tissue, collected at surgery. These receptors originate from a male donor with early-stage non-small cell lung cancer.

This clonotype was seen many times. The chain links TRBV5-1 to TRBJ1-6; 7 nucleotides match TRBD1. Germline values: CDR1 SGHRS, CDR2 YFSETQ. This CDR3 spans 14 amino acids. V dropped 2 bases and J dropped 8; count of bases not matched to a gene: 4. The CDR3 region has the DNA TGCGCCAGCAGCTTCACAGGGGAAGATTCACCCCTCCACTTT. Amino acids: CASSFTGEDSPLHF.

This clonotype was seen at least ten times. CDR3 in DNA: TGTGCCAGCACTTCCCAATGGGGAGGCACTGAAGCTTTCTTT. As protein: CASTSQWGGTEAFF. The rearrangement links TRBV28 to TRBJ1-1, with D hard to call. In germline, CDR1 is MDHEN, CDR2 SYDVKM. The length of the CDR3 is 14 residues. Between the trimmed V and J ends, which lost 7 bases and 4 bases, there was a span of 16 bases.

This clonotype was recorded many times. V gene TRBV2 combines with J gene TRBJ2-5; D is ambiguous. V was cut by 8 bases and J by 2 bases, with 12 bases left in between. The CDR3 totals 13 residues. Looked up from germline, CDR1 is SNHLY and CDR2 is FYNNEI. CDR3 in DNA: TGTGCCAGCCGGTTCCAGGCACAAGAGACCCAGTACTTC. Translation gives CASRFQAQETQYF.

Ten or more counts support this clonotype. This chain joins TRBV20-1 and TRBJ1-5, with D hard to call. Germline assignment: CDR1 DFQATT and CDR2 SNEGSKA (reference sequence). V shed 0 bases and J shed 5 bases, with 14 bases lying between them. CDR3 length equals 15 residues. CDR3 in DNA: TGCAGTGCTAGAGATCGTACACTCGGGGATCAGCCCCAGCATTTT. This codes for CSARDRTLGDQPQHF.

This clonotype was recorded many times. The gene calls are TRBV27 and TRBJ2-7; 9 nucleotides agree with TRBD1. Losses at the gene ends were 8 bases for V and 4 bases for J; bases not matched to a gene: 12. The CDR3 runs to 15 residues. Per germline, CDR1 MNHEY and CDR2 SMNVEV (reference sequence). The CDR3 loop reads CASGTSGTGFYEQYF. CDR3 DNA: TGTGCCAGCGGAACTTCCGGGACAGGGTTTTACGAGCAGTACTTC.

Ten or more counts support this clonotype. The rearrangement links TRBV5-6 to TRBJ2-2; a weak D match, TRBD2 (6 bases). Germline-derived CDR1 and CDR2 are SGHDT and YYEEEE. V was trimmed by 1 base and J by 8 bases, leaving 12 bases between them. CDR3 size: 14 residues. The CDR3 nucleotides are TGTGCCAGCAGCTTGACGGGAGAAGTAGGGGAGCTGTTTTTT. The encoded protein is CASSLTGEVGELFF.

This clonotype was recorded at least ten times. The DNA for the CDR3 is TGTGCCACCAGCTCCTTAGGGGACTGGTTGGGAAACGAGCAGTACTTC. This sequence encodes CATSSLGDWLGNEQYF. The gene calls are TRBV15 and TRBJ2-7; D might be TRBD2 (6 bases). This CDR3 spans 16 amino acids. Germline CDR1 reads LNHNV; CDR2 reads YYDKDF (reference sequence). Trimming removed 5 bases at V and 5 bases at J, with 22 bases between.

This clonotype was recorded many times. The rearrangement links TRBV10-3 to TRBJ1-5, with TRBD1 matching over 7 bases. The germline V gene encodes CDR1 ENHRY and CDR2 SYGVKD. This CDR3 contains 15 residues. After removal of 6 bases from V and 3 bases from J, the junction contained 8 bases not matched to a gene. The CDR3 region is CAISGGGQVNQPQHF. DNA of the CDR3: TGTGCCATCAGCGGGGGTGGACAGGTCAATCAGCCCCAGCATTTT.